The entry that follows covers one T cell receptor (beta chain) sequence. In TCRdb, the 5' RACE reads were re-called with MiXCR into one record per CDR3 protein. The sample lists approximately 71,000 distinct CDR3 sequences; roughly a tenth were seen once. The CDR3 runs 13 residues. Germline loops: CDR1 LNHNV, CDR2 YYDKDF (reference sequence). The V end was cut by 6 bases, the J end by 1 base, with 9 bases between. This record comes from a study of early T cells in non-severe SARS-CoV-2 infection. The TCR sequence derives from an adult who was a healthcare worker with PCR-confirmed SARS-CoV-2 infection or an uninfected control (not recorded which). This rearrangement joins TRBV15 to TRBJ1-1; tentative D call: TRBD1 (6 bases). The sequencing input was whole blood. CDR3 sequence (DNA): TGTGCCACCAGGACGGGACAGAACACTGAAGCTTTCTTT. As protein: CATRTGQNTEAFF.